This is a list of T cell receptor beta chains from one sample in a study of T-cell reconstitution after alpha-beta-depleted transplantation in children. TCRdb analysed the PCR reads with MiXCR anew, one entry per CDR3 protein. The repertoire has a few hundred thousand distinct CDR3 sequences, around an eighth of them found once; the top ten carry around 6.1%. The starting material was PBMCs from the stem cell graft donor, obtained from the stem cell graft. All receptors derive from a human donor who donated a stem cell graft to a child with combined immunodeficiency. The CDR3 runs from the conserved cysteine through the conserved F or W. A D gene is named only where the DNA matches it firmly. Clone size is shown for a subset of rows, as once, few, many or a class of expanded clone.

V gene: TRBV12-3/TRBV12-4; J gene: TRBJ2-3; clone size: -; D gene: -; CDR3 DNA: TGTGCCAGCAGTTTTGGAGGAGCCGCCGGCACAGATACGCAGTATTTT; CDR3 protein: CASSFGGAAGTDTQYF
V gene: TRBV4-2; J gene: TRBJ2-7; clone size: few; D gene: TRBD2; CDR3 DNA: TGTGCCAGCAGCCGCGGGAGGGGTTCCGACGAGCAGTACTTC; CDR3 protein: CASSRGRGSDEQYF
V gene: TRBV5-1; J gene: TRBJ2-3; clone size: many; D gene: TRBD2; CDR3 DNA: TGCGCCAGCGCCCCCGACGGACTAGATACCACAGATACGCAGTATTTT; CDR3 protein: CASAPDGLDTTDTQYF
V gene: TRBV28; J gene: TRBJ1-3; clone size: -; D gene: TRBD1; CDR3 DNA: TGTGCCAGCAGTTTAGAATATGGGACAGGGGGTATCGGAAACACCATATATTTT; CDR3 protein: CASSLEYGTGGIGNTIYF
V gene: TRBV20-1; J gene: TRBJ2-2; clone size: -; D gene: -; CDR3 DNA: TGCAGTGCTAGCCTCGACAGTGTTTCGAACACCGGGGAGCTGTTTTTT; CDR3 protein: CSASLDSVSNTGELFF
V gene: TRBV6-5; J gene: TRBJ2-5; clone size: few; D gene: TRBD2; CDR3 DNA: TGTGCCAGCAGTTACTCGGGGGTAGCGGGAGGGCCGGGGACCCAGTACTTC; CDR3 protein: CASSYSGVAGGPGTQYF
V gene: TRBV7-2; J gene: TRBJ1-5; clone size: -; D gene: -; CDR3 DNA: TGTCCCAGCAGCTTAGATTTGAGCAATCAGCCCCAGCATTTT; CDR3 protein: CPSSLDLSNQPQHF
V gene: TRBV10-3; J gene: TRBJ1-5; clone size: many; D gene: -; CDR3 DNA: TGTGCCATCGGGACCGACCGGGATCAGCCCCAGCATTTT; CDR3 protein: CAIGTDRDQPQHF
V gene: TRBV13; J gene: TRBJ1-1; clone size: once; D gene: -; CDR3 DNA: TGTGCCAGCAGCTCAACACTCGGGTCACACACTGAAGCTTTCTTT; CDR3 protein: CASSSTLGSHTEAFF
V gene: TRBV2; J gene: TRBJ2-3; clone size: few; D gene: TRBD2; CDR3 DNA: TGTGCCAGCAGTCCCGGGACTAGCAGCCCAGATACGCAGTATTTT; CDR3 protein: CASSPGTSSPDTQYF
V gene: TRBV4-2; J gene: TRBJ2-3; clone size: many; D gene: TRBD2; CDR3 DNA: TGTGCCAGCAGCCTCCTACCTAGCGGGGGGGCAGGAGATACGCAGTATTTT; CDR3 protein: CASSLLPSGGAGDTQYF
V gene: TRBV12-3/TRBV12-4; J gene: TRBJ1-1; clone size: -; D gene: -; CDR3 DNA: TGTGCCAGCAGTAGGGCGGCGAACACTGAAGCTTTCTTT; CDR3 protein: CASSRAANTEAFF
V gene: TRBV10-3; J gene: TRBJ2-3; clone size: few; D gene: TRBD1; CDR3 DNA: TGTGCCATCCAACCGGGACAGGTCACAGATACGCAGTATTTT; CDR3 protein: CAIQPGQVTDTQYF
V gene: TRBV20-1; J gene: TRBJ1-2; clone size: few; D gene: -; CDR3 DNA: TGCAGTGCTAGAGCGCCCGACAGAAATGGCTACACCTTC; CDR3 protein: CSARAPDRNGYTF
V gene: TRBV3-1; J gene: TRBJ1-1; clone size: -; D gene: TRBD1; CDR3 DNA: TGTGCCAGCAGCCAATGGGGACAGAGGAACACTGAAGCTTTCTTT; CDR3 protein: CASSQWGQRNTEAFF
V gene: TRBV20-1; J gene: TRBJ1-4; clone size: -; D gene: -; CDR3 DNA: TGCAGTGCTAGTCCGGGGACAACTAATGAAAAACTGTTTTTT; CDR3 protein: CSASPGTTNEKLFF